A single T cell receptor (beta chain) is shown here with its context. This entry is derived from a study of blood T cells in healthy people across ages. The germline V gene encodes CDR1 LGHDT and CDR2 YNNKEL (reference sequence). The CDR3 loop spans 14 amino acids. The V and J ends lost 0 bases and 13 bases respectively, with 16 bases between them. A sample-barcoded 5' primer and a J-beta primer mix were used in a second PCR of roughly 7 to 11 cycles. TCRdb reprocessed the 5' RACE reads via MiXCR and lists one record per CDR3 protein. The data contain roughly 1.5 million distinct CDR3 sequences, roughly two fifths of them seen just once; the ten biggest clones take up about 4%.

The rearrangement uses TRBV3-1 and TRBJ2-1; no clear D gene. Sequenced sample: blood. The TCR originated in a young woman in good health. The CDR3 sequence is CASSQDQLKETQFF. In DNA form, the CDR3 reads TGTGCCAGCAGCCAAGACCAACTAAAAGAGACCCAGTTCTTC.